The 20 T cell receptor beta chains presented below share a single source sample, sequenced in a study of T cells after yellow fever vaccination. TCRdb re-called the 5' RACE reads with MiXCR, one entry per CDR3 protein. Of 200,000 to 300,000 distinct CDR3 sequences in the sample, about 7% were seen once. This material consisted of CD4+ T cells sorted from PBMCs, taken on the day of the yellow fever booster vaccination. These receptors all come from a man aged 30-40 years who received the YFV17D yellow fever vaccine.

In this sample, this clonotype turned up many times. The gene calls are TRBV28 and TRBJ2-1; D not certain. Trimming left V 5 bases short and J 15 bases short, with 14 bases between. Germline-derived CDR1 and CDR2 are MDHEN and SYDVKM. CDR3 length: 11 amino acids. CDR3 nucleotide sequence: TGTGCCAGCAGTCTGACCCGAAAGGCGTTCTTC. Translating it yields CASSLTRKAFF.

This chain connects TRBV18 to TRBJ2-6, with D perhaps TRBD2 (5 bases). This CDR3 has 16 residues. Germline CDR1 is KGHSH and CDR2 is LQKENI. Deletions cut 3 bases from V and 0 bases from J, with 9 bases between. The DNA of the CDR3 is TGTGCCAGCTCACCTATCGGGAACTCTGGGGCCAACGTCCTGACTTTC. Its translation: CASSPIGNSGANVLTF.

This clonotype has more than one count but fewer than ten. The chain combines TRBV25-1 with TRBJ2-1; the match to TRBD1 covers 11 bases. Germline CDR1 reads MGHDK; CDR2 reads SYGVNS. V shed 7 bases, J shed 12 bases, and the junction held 14 bases outside the gene matches. The CDR3 is made up of 15 amino acids. The CDR3 DNA follows: TGTGCCAGCACCCAAGGAGGGGACAGGGGGTTAGTGCAGTTCTTC. Encoded protein: CASTQGGDRGLVQFF.

Many counts were recorded for this clonotype. The rearrangement uses TRBV10-1 and TRBJ2-2; D is undetermined. The CDR3 spans 14 residues. V was pared by 3 bases and J by 4 bases, with 9 bases between. Germline CDR1 is WNHNN and CDR2 is SYGVQD (reference sequence). CDR3 bases: TGCGCCAGCAGTGATAATGATTTCACCGGGGAGCTGTTTTTT. Translating it yields CASSDNDFTGELFF.

This clonotype was observed a single time. A read error may explain this, as a much larger clone is one base away. The chain combines TRBV6-1 with TRBJ1-1; 9 bases are a match to TRBD1. The CDR3 sequence is 15 residues long. With V trimmed by 10 bases and J by 4 bases, 13 bases remained unmatched. Germline assignment: CDR1 MNHNS and CDR2 SASEGT. The CDR3 is CANSNPGTGTTEAFF. DNA of the CDR3: TGTGCCAATTCAAACCCCGGGACAGGGACCACTGAAGCTTTCTTT.

This sequence joins TRBV20-1 and TRBJ2-5; D might be TRBD1 (6 bases). The CDR3 sequence is 13 residues long. Per the germline V gene, CDR1 is DFQATT and CDR2 is SNEGSKA (reference sequence). V was clipped by 2 bases and J by 5 bases, with 12 bases between them. In nucleotides, the CDR3 is TGCAGTGCTAGACGACAGGCTCGGGAGACCCAGTACTTC. It codes for CSARRQARETQYF.

Many counts were recorded for this clonotype. The CDR3 sequence is CSARAHSGNYEQYF. CDR3 nucleotide sequence: TGCAGTGCTAGAGCACATAGCGGGAACTACGAGCAGTACTTC. The chain employs TRBV20-1 and TRBJ2-7; TRBD2 matches 8 bases. CDR1 DFQATT and CDR2 SNEGSKA come from the germline V gene (reference sequence). Trimming cost V 1 base and J 3 bases; bases outside gene matches: 5. The CDR3 runs 14 residues.

This sequence joins TRBV20-1 and TRBJ1-1, with a tentative D call TRBD1 (6 bases). The germline gives CDR1 DFQATT, CDR2 SNEGSKA (reference sequence). Trimming removed 2 bases from V and 5 bases from J, with 15 bases in between. The CDR3 is 14 amino acids. The CDR3 protein is CSARLRTDKTEAFF. The CDR3 DNA reads TGCAGTGCTAGATTGCGGACAGATAAGACTGAAGCTTTCTTT.

This clonotype was observed many times. The J gene is TRBJ2-1, the V gene TRBV7-9; D remains unclear. This CDR3 has 13 amino acids. The germline V gene encodes CDR1 SEHNR and CDR2 FQNEAQ (reference sequence). V was trimmed by 0 bases and J by 8 bases, leaving 8 bases between them. The CDR3 bases are TGTGCCAGCAGCTTAGCCATCGGCGATGAGCAGTTCTTC. It is translated as CASSLAIGDEQFF.

This clonotype came up a few times. This chain uses TRBV27 with TRBJ1-1; D not certain. Trimming cost V 2 bases and J 4 bases, with 11 bases left between them. Germline V gene data show CDR1 as MNHEY and CDR2 as SMNVEV (reference sequence). This CDR3 is 14 amino acids long. The CDR3 sequence: CASSLTRGGTEAFF. Written as DNA, the CDR3 is TGTGCCAGCAGTTTAACTCGGGGTGGCACTGAAGCTTTCTTT.

The rearrangement uses TRBV5-1 and TRBJ1-4, with TRBD1 matching 9 bases. This CDR3 has 15 residues. V trimming: 3 bases; J trimming: 7 bases; junction bases outside the gene matches: 7. Germline assignment: CDR1 SGHRS and CDR2 YFSETQ. The CDR3 coding sequence is TGCGCCAGCAGCTGGACCGGGACAGGGATTGAAAAACTGTTTTTT. Residues: CASSWTGTGIEKLFF.

This clonotype occurred many times. The V and J genes are TRBV7-2 and TRBJ2-1, with D unresolved. Trimming took off 1 base at V and 7 bases at J, with 11 bases between the two ends. This CDR3 has 14 residues. Germline CDR1 and CDR2: SGHTA and FQGNSA. The CDR3 bases are TGTGCCAGCAGCTTAGTTGTTATTCGGAATGAGCAGTTCTTC. Its protein is CASSLVVIRNEQFF.

This clonotype was seen repeatedly, ten times or more. The chain is built from TRBV3-1 and TRBJ2-4, with TRBD2 matching over 8 bases. Germline CDR1 is LGHDT and CDR2 is YNNKEL (reference sequence). The V and J ends lost 6 bases and 4 bases, in that order; junction bases with no gene match: 2. The CDR3 consists of 13 residues. DNA for the CDR3: TGTGCCAGCAGTCAGCGGGAGAAAAACATTCAGTACTTC. Residues: CASSQREKNIQYF.

This clonotype was observed at least ten times. The CDR3 region has the DNA TGTGCCAGCACAGCCAGGAGGGCCCTTGTAAATGAGCAGTTCTTC. It yields the protein CASTARRALVNEQFF. This chain uses TRBV12-3 or TRBV12-4 with TRBJ2-1; the D gene is possibly TRBD2 (6 bases). V lost 7 bases and J 7 bases, leaving 20 bases between the germline ends. The CDR3 contains 15 residues.

The chain uses TRBV7-2 and TRBJ2-1, with 7 bases identical to TRBD2. V was pared by 5 bases and J by 10 bases, with 14 bases of the junction left unmatched. The germline CDR1 and CDR2 sequences are SGHTA and FQGNSA. This CDR3 is 15 amino acids long. CDR3 DNA sequence: TGTGCCAGCAGCCTCGTCGCGGGAGACGGTTGGGAGCAGTTCTTC. Amino acids: CASSLVAGDGWEQFF.

This clonotype was recorded a few times. V usage is TRBV2 and J usage is TRBJ2-5; D is unclear. The CDR3 extends over 14 amino acids. V was trimmed by 7 bases and J by 0 bases, leaving 12 bases between them. Germline values: CDR1 SNHLY, CDR2 FYNNEI. CDR3 in DNA: TGTGCCAGCACCCCGATAGATAACCAAGAGACCCAGTACTTC. Amino acids: CASTPIDNQETQYF.

This clonotype came up many times. The chain is built from TRBV11-3 and TRBJ2-3, with TRBD2 matching over 9 bases. The CDR3 sequence is 14 residues long. CDR1 is SGHNT, CDR2 YENEEA, per germline. The trim removed 8 bases at V and 3 bases at J, leaving 6 bases unmatched. The chain's CDR3 is CASARSGRTDTQYF. The DNA for the CDR3 is TGTGCCAGCGCCCGTAGCGGGAGAACAGATACGCAGTATTTT. Looking up the rest from reference TRBV11-3 and TRBJ2-3 gives the full variable domain: EAGVVQSPRYKIIEKKQPVAFWCNPISGHNTLYWYLQNLGQGPELLIRYENEEAVDDSQLPKDRFSAERLKGVDSTLKIQPAELGDSAVYLCASARSGRTDTQYFGPGTRLTVL.

A few counts support this clonotype. J is TRBJ2-6 and V is TRBV2; D not certain. Germline V gene lookup returns CDR1 SNHLY and CDR2 FYNNEI. CDR3 length: 12 amino acids. The V end lost 9 bases, the J end lost 1 base, and 4 bases lay between the germline ends. CDR3 loop: CASRSGANVLTF. The CDR3 nucleotides read TGTGCCAGTCGGTCTGGGGCCAACGTCCTGACTTTC. Together with reference TRBV2 and TRBJ2-6, the CDR3 gives the full variable domain: EPEVTQTPSHQVTQMGQEVILRCVPISNHLYFYWYRQILGQKVEFLVSFYNNEISEKSEIFDDQFSVERPDGSNFTLKIRSTKLEDSAMYFCASRSGANVLTFGAGSRLTVL.

The chain is built from TRBV7-2 and TRBJ1-2, with D possibly matching TRBD1 (5 bases). Germline V gene lookup returns CDR1 SGHTA and CDR2 FQGNSA. CDR3 length equals 14 residues. With 1 base removed from V and 5 bases from J, the gap between germline ends came to 11 bases. The CDR3 is CASSLVAGPYGYTF. CDR3 bases: TGTGCCAGCAGCTTAGTTGCAGGGCCATATGGCTACACCTTC.

This clonotype was observed a handful of times. The rearrangement uses TRBV27 and TRBJ2-5, with unresolved D. The CDR3 runs to 9 residues. The V and J ends lost 7 bases and 5 bases respectively, with 2 bases between them. CDR1 and CDR2 (germline): MNHEY, SMNVEV (reference sequence). The CDR3 nucleotides are TGTGCCAGCATTGAGACCCAGTACTTC. This gives the protein CASIETQYF.